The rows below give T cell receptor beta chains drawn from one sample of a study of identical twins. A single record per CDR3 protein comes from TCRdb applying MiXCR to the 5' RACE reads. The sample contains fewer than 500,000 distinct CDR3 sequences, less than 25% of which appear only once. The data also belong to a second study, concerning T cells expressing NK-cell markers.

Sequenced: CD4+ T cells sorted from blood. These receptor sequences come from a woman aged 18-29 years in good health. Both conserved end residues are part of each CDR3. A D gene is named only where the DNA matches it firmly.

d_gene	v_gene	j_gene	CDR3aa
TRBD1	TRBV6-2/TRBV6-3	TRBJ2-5	CASLGQGRETQYF
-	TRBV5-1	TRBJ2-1	CASSLVSGRGEQFF
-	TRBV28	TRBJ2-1	CASSFGQGPYNEQFF
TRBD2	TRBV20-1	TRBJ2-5	CSALAGGEETQYF
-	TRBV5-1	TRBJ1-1	CASSLADGKVKAFF
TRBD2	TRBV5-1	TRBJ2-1	CASSLKRGELTYNEQFF
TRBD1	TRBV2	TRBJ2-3	CASWTGGTDTQYF
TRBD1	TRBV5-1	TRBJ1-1	CASSLDREKAFF
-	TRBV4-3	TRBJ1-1	CASSQRTDMRAFF
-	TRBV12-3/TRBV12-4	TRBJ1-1	CASSYGTATEAFF
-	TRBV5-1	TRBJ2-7	CASKRDGSYEQYF
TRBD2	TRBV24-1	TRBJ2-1	CATSDPLSLLRLAFYNEQFF
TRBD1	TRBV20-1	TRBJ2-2	CSAWDRAWSGELFF
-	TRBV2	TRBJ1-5	CASRPDGLLRPQHF
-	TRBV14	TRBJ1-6	CASSLSAEVSVHF
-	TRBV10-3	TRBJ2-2	CAISESTINTGELFF
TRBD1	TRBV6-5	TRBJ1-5	CASSLRQGKSNQPQHF
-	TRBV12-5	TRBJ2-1	CASVSGSGAYNEQFF